The rows below give T cell receptor beta chains drawn from one sample of a study of blood T cell repertoires in COVID-19. TCRdb's copy holds only in-frame clones and misses some; the assay was immunoSEQ multiplex PCR. The sample has tens of thousands of clones, 88% seen once. Source material: peripheral blood. These receptors were taken from a man between 60 and 70 years old with COVID-19, enrolled during active disease. The CDR3 runs from the conserved cysteine through the conserved F or W. Each record gives: CDR3 protein, CDR3 DNA, J gene, V gene, D gene, clone size. A D gene is named only where the DNA matches it firmly. Clone size appears in some rows only: once, few, many, or a class for an expanded clone.

CDR3aa: CAISGQGEWDSPLHF; CDR3nt: TGTGCCATCAGTGGACAGGGAGAGTGGGATTCACCCCTCCACTTT; j_gene: TRBJ1-6; v_gene: TRBV10-3; d_gene: TRBD1; abundance: NA
CDR3aa: CASSVEDRIESNQPQHF; CDR3nt: TGTGCCAGCAGCGTAGAAGACAGGATCGAATCCAATCAGCCCCAGCATTTT; j_gene: TRBJ1-5; v_gene: TRBV9; d_gene: NA; abundance: NA
CDR3aa: CASSQSTGTDYEQYF; CDR3nt: TGTGCCAGCAGCCAAAGCACCGGGACAGACTACGAGCAGTACTTC; j_gene: TRBJ2-7; v_gene: TRBV3-1/TRBV3-2; d_gene: TRBD1; abundance: once
CDR3aa: CASSMAYRGQETQYF; CDR3nt: TGTGCCAGTAGTATGGCGTACAGGGGACAAGAGACCCAGTACTTC; j_gene: TRBJ2-5; v_gene: TRBV19; d_gene: TRBD1; abundance: NA
CDR3aa: CSVEPLPGRDYGYTF; CDR3nt: TGCAGCGTTGAACCACTCCCAGGGAGGGACTATGGCTACACCTTC; j_gene: TRBJ1-2; v_gene: TRBV29-1; d_gene: NA; abundance: NA
CDR3aa: CASSETGQETTDTQYF; CDR3nt: TGTGCCAGCAGTGAAACCGGACAAGAGACCACAGATACGCAGTATTTT; j_gene: TRBJ2-3; v_gene: TRBV6-4; d_gene: NA; abundance: NA
CDR3aa: CASSREPKGGGKDTQYF; CDR3nt: TGTGCCAGCAGCCGGGAGCCAAAGGGAGGGGGAAAAGATACGCAGTATTTT; j_gene: TRBJ2-3; v_gene: TRBV5-4; d_gene: NA; abundance: NA
CDR3aa: CAWSVRGGQEPSSSTDTQYF; CDR3nt: TGTGCCTGGAGTGTACGGGGCGGACAGGAACCAAGTTCTAGCACAGATACGCAGTATTTT; j_gene: TRBJ2-3; v_gene: TRBV30; d_gene: TRBD1; abundance: few
CDR3aa: CASSGGQGLSEQFF; CDR3nt: TGTGCCAGTAGTGGGGGACAGGGTTTGAGTGAGCAGTTCTTC; j_gene: TRBJ2-1; v_gene: TRBV19; d_gene: TRBD1; abundance: NA
CDR3aa: CASSSVGGASNQPQHF; CDR3nt: TGTGCCAGCAGCTCTGTAGGCGGGGCTAGCAATCAGCCCCAGCATTTT; j_gene: TRBJ1-5; v_gene: TRBV7-8; d_gene: NA; abundance: NA
CDR3aa: CASSLQGDTEAFF; CDR3nt: TGTGCCAGCAGCTTACAGGGTGACACTGAAGCTTTCTTT; j_gene: TRBJ1-1; v_gene: TRBV13; d_gene: NA; abundance: NA
CDR3aa: CASTLNHNNEKLFF; CDR3nt: TGTGCCAGCACCTTAAACCACAATAATGAAAAACTGTTTTTT; j_gene: TRBJ1-4; v_gene: TRBV6-1; d_gene: NA; abundance: NA
CDR3aa: CATSDPDGVGGETQYF; CDR3nt: TGTGCCACCAGTGACCCAGACGGGGTGGGGGGAGAGACCCAGTACTTC; j_gene: TRBJ2-5; v_gene: TRBV24-1; d_gene: NA; abundance: NA
CDR3aa: CASSIDPTAGQPQHF; CDR3nt: TGTGCCAGTAGTATAGATCCAACCGCCGGGCAGCCCCAGCATTTT; j_gene: TRBJ1-5; v_gene: TRBV19; d_gene: NA; abundance: NA
CDR3aa: CASSLTGRLGVAFF; CDR3nt: TGTGCCAGCAGTCTTACTGGGAGGTTAGGCGTAGCTTTCTTT; j_gene: TRBJ1-1; v_gene: TRBV2; d_gene: NA; abundance: NA
CDR3aa: CASSQDPRGSAFTDTQYF; CDR3nt: TGCGCCAGCAGCCAAGATCCCAGAGGGAGCGCTTTCACAGATACGCAGTATTTT; j_gene: TRBJ2-3; v_gene: TRBV4-1; d_gene: NA; abundance: NA
CDR3aa: CASSSGTSGGTQYF; CDR3nt: TGTGCCAGCAGCTCGGGGACTAGTGGGGGTACGCAGTATTTT; j_gene: TRBJ2-3; v_gene: TRBV7-3; d_gene: TRBD2; abundance: NA
CDR3aa: CASRVPGQGDTGELFF; CDR3nt: TGCGCCAGCAGGGTACCGGGACAGGGGGACACCGGGGAGCTGTTTTTT; j_gene: TRBJ2-2; v_gene: TRBV5-1; d_gene: TRBD1; abundance: NA
CDR3aa: CASSQGTGSNEQFF; CDR3nt: TGTGCCAGCAGCCAGGGGACAGGGAGTAATGAGCAGTTCTTC; j_gene: TRBJ2-1; v_gene: TRBV7-3; d_gene: TRBD1; abundance: NA
CDR3aa: CASSPGASHYGYTF; CDR3nt: TGTGCCAGCAGTCCGGGAGCTTCCCATTATGGCTACACCTTC; j_gene: TRBJ1-2; v_gene: TRBV7-2; d_gene: NA; abundance: few
CDR3aa: CASSQAPSSGYTF; CDR3nt: TGTGCCAGCAGCCAAGCCCCGTCGAGTGGCTACACCTTC; j_gene: TRBJ1-2; v_gene: TRBV3-1/TRBV3-2; d_gene: NA; abundance: once
CDR3aa: CATSRDLVGGSEKLFF; CDR3nt: TGTGCCACCAGCAGAGATTTGGTAGGCGGTAGTGAAAAACTGTTTTTT; j_gene: TRBJ1-4; v_gene: TRBV15; d_gene: NA; abundance: NA
CDR3aa: CATSDLGRGYGYTF; CDR3nt: TGTGCCACCAGTGATTTAGGCAGGGGCTATGGCTACACCTTC; j_gene: TRBJ1-2; v_gene: TRBV24-1; d_gene: NA; abundance: NA
CDR3aa: CASSQGLAGLYEQYF; CDR3nt: TGTGCCAGCAGCCAAGGACTAGCGGGACTCTACGAGCAGTACTTC; j_gene: TRBJ2-7; v_gene: TRBV4-2; d_gene: TRBD2; abundance: NA
CDR3aa: CASRRDRASNQPQHF; CDR3nt: TGTGCCAGTAGACGAGACAGGGCCAGCAATCAGCCCCAGCATTTT; j_gene: TRBJ1-5; v_gene: TRBV19; d_gene: TRBD1; abundance: NA
CDR3aa: CASSAASGSMSNEQFF; CDR3nt: TGTGCCAGCAGCGCCGCTAGCGGGAGTATGTCCAATGAGCAGTTCTTC; j_gene: TRBJ2-1; v_gene: TRBV9; d_gene: TRBD2; abundance: once
CDR3aa: CASEPGQGPLGAFF; CDR3nt: TGTGCCAGCGAACCGGGACAAGGGCCTTTAGGTGCTTTCTTT; j_gene: TRBJ1-1; v_gene: TRBV28; d_gene: NA; abundance: once
CDR3aa: CASSYSFRQGNSNQPQHF; CDR3nt: TGTGCCAGCAGTTACTCTTTTCGACAGGGTAATAGCAATCAGCCCCAGCATTTT; j_gene: TRBJ1-5; v_gene: TRBV6-2/TRBV6-3; d_gene: TRBD1; abundance: NA
CDR3aa: CASSPWTSGRALQETQYF; CDR3nt: TGTGCCAGCAGCCCCTGGACTAGCGGGAGGGCCCTCCAAGAGACCCAGTACTTC; j_gene: TRBJ2-5; v_gene: TRBV7-9; d_gene: TRBD2; abundance: NA
CDR3aa: CASSLGTGGGVNTEAFF; CDR3nt: TGTGCCAGCAGCTTAGGGACAGGTGGAGGGGTGAACACTGAAGCTTTCTTT; j_gene: TRBJ1-1; v_gene: TRBV5-4; d_gene: TRBD1; abundance: NA
CDR3aa: CASSLDRVSEQFF; CDR3nt: TGTGCCAGCAGCCTCGACAGGGTGAGTGAGCAGTTCTTC; j_gene: TRBJ2-1; v_gene: TRBV11-3; d_gene: TRBD1; abundance: NA
CDR3aa: CASSMSTGANVLTF; CDR3nt: TGTGCCAGTAGTATGAGTACTGGGGCCAACGTCCTGACTTTC; j_gene: TRBJ2-6; v_gene: TRBV19; d_gene: NA; abundance: NA
CDR3aa: CASSLRGQIYGYTF; CDR3nt: TGTGCCAGCAGTCTCCGGGGACAGATATATGGCTACACCTTC; j_gene: TRBJ1-2; v_gene: TRBV28; d_gene: TRBD1; abundance: NA
CDR3aa: CATRTEVYYGYTF; CDR3nt: TGTGCCACCCGGACAGAGGTGTACTATGGCTACACCTTC; j_gene: TRBJ1-2; v_gene: TRBV6-5; d_gene: NA; abundance: NA
CDR3aa: CSASRAGWTSGRALRYEQYF; CDR3nt: TGCAGTGCTAGTCGGGCGGGCTGGACTAGCGGGAGGGCACTGCGCTACGAGCAGTACTTC; j_gene: TRBJ2-7; v_gene: TRBV20-1; d_gene: TRBD2; abundance: few
CDR3aa: CASSLGDYNEQFF; CDR3nt: TGTGCCAGCAGCTTAGGAGACTACAATGAGCAGTTCTTC; j_gene: TRBJ2-1; v_gene: TRBV11-3; d_gene: NA; abundance: NA
CDR3aa: CASSYSEILSTDTQYF; CDR3nt: TGTGCCAGCAGTTACTCAGAGATCCTTAGCACAGATACGCAGTATTTT; j_gene: TRBJ2-3; v_gene: TRBV6-2/TRBV6-3; d_gene: NA; abundance: NA
CDR3aa: CASSQVGRGEQFF; CDR3nt: TGCGCCAGCAGCCAGGTTGGACGGGGTGAGCAGTTCTTC; j_gene: TRBJ2-1; v_gene: TRBV4-3; d_gene: NA; abundance: NA
CDR3aa: CASNPAGGGGHGRF; CDR3nt: TGTGCCAGCAACCCAGCGGGGGGCGGGGGGCATGGACGTTTC; j_gene: TRBJ2-3; v_gene: TRBV28; d_gene: TRBD2; abundance: NA
CDR3aa: CASSLGNRGPLEEQYF; CDR3nt: TGTGCCAGCAGCTTGGGGAACAGGGGACCCCTCGAGGAGCAGTACTTC; j_gene: TRBJ2-7; v_gene: TRBV11-3; d_gene: TRBD1; abundance: once
CDR3aa: CATSDGPGDTAYEQYF; CDR3nt: TGTGCCACCAGTGATGGCCCGGGGGATACGGCCTACGAGCAGTACTTC; j_gene: TRBJ2-7; v_gene: TRBV24-1; d_gene: NA; abundance: NA
CDR3aa: CASSIKRGSYEQYF; CDR3nt: TGTGCCAGTAGTATCAAAAGGGGCTCCTACGAGCAGTACTTC; j_gene: TRBJ2-7; v_gene: TRBV19; d_gene: NA; abundance: few
CDR3aa: CASKRGQATTEAFF; CDR3nt: TGTGCCAGCAAGCGGGGACAGGCAACCACTGAAGCTTTCTTT; j_gene: TRBJ1-1; v_gene: TRBV28; d_gene: TRBD1; abundance: NA
CDR3aa: CASSVETGKAFF; CDR3nt: TGTGCCAGCAGCGTAGAGACAGGGAAAGCTTTCTTT; j_gene: TRBJ1-1; v_gene: TRBV9; d_gene: TRBD1; abundance: NA
CDR3aa: CASTEDHAGALSGNTIYF; CDR3nt: TGTGCCAGCACTGAAGATCACGCGGGGGCGCTCTCTGGAAACACCATATATTTT; j_gene: TRBJ1-3; v_gene: TRBV2; d_gene: NA; abundance: NA
CDR3aa: CASSESSGNTGELFF; CDR3nt: TGTGCCAGCAGTGAATCGAGCGGGAACACCGGGGAGCTGTTTTTT; j_gene: TRBJ2-2; v_gene: TRBV2; d_gene: NA; abundance: NA
CDR3aa: CASSYSRTGTYEQYF; CDR3nt: TGTGCCAGCAGTTACTCAAGGACAGGGACCTACGAGCAGTACTTC; j_gene: TRBJ2-7; v_gene: TRBV6-5; d_gene: TRBD1; abundance: once
CDR3aa: CASSFDRGSGYTF; CDR3nt: TGTGCCAGCAGCTTCGACAGGGGGAGCGGCTACACCTTC; j_gene: TRBJ1-2; v_gene: TRBV7-2; d_gene: TRBD1; abundance: medium-sized